This T cell receptor beta chain was observed in a study of CD8 T cells in Susac syndrome. Across the whole study: At blood draw, Susac syndrome patients were therapy-naive, on corticosteroids, or on intravenous immunoglobulin alone.

Sequencing of TCR beta was undertaken in CD8+ and CD4+ T cells derived from blood. The RNA, roughly 0.5 to 1 ug, was put through reverse transcription using random hexamers. It was immunoSEQ multiplex PCR that amplified TCR beta CDR3 across 54 Vbeta and 13 Jbeta. Each CDR3 protein is one row after TCRdb ran MiXCR on the immunoSEQ multiplex PCR reads. Of 150,000 or so distinct CDR3 sequences in the sample, around 95% are singletons; the top ten hold about 0.12%. Trimming cost V 5 bases and J 8 bases; bases outside gene matches: 7. CDR1 SGHVS and CDR2 FQNEAQ come from the germline V gene. The CDR3 loop spans 13 amino acids.

The rearrangement joins TRBV7-8 to TRBJ1-2; 8 bases are shared with TRBD1. The sequence was obtained from a human donor with Susac syndrome. Specimen: CD4+ T cells from PBMCs. This CDR3 reads CASSRTGSVGYTF. CDR3 DNA: TGTGCCAGCAGCCGGACAGGGAGTGTCGGCTACACCTTC.